Listed below are T cell receptor beta chains from one sample, sequenced in a study of blood T cell repertoires in COVID-19. The data were produced by immunoSEQ multiplex PCR, yet TCRdb's version contains in-frame clones alone and is incomplete. The sample shows 70,000 or so clones, over 70% of them seen only once. Sequencing was carried out using peripheral blood. These receptor sequences come from a middle-aged man with active COVID-19. CDR3s include the opening cysteine and the closing phenylalanine or tryptophan. Each record gives: clone size, V gene, D gene, J gene, CDR3 protein, CDR3 DNA. The D gene is left open where the match is weak. A row's size may be missing; if present it is once, few, many or a size class.

clone size: NA
V gene: TRBV18
D gene: NA
J gene: TRBJ2-3
CDR3 protein: CASSPSADTQYF
CDR3 DNA: TGTGCCAGCTCACCTTCCGCAGATACGCAGTATTTT

clone size: NA
V gene: TRBV7-9
D gene: TRBD1
J gene: TRBJ1-2
CDR3 protein: CASRGQGTGYTF
CDR3 DNA: TGTGCCAGCAGAGGACAGGGAACCGGCTACACCTTC

clone size: NA
V gene: TRBV15
D gene: NA
J gene: TRBJ2-2
CDR3 protein: CATSRADGTGELFF
CDR3 DNA: TGTGCCACCAGCAGAGCCGACGGGACCGGGGAGCTGTTTTTT

clone size: NA
V gene: TRBV5-1
D gene: NA
J gene: TRBJ1-1
CDR3 protein: CASSLVAGAPNTEAFF
CDR3 DNA: TGCGCCAGCAGCTTGGTGGCAGGGGCCCCGAACACTGAAGCTTTCTTT

clone size: NA
V gene: TRBV9
D gene: TRBD2
J gene: TRBJ2-1
CDR3 protein: CASSMSGSPTNEQFF
CDR3 DNA: TGTGCCAGCAGCATGAGCGGGAGTCCCACCAATGAGCAGTTCTTC

clone size: NA
V gene: TRBV18
D gene: NA
J gene: TRBJ1-1
CDR3 protein: CASSSQGMNTEAFF
CDR3 DNA: TGTGCCAGCTCATCCCAGGGCATGAACACTGAAGCTTTCTTT

clone size: NA
V gene: TRBV5-1
D gene: TRBD2
J gene: TRBJ2-1
CDR3 protein: CASSLEASGSSYNEQFF
CDR3 DNA: TGCGCCAGCAGCTTGGAGGCTAGCGGGAGCTCCTACAATGAGCAGTTCTTC

clone size: NA
V gene: TRBV4-3
D gene: NA
J gene: TRBJ1-5
CDR3 protein: CASSQDLPTQYSNQPQHF
CDR3 DNA: TGCGCCAGCAGCCAAGATCTCCCAACTCAATATAGCAATCAGCCCCAGCATTTT

clone size: NA
V gene: TRBV10-3
D gene: NA
J gene: TRBJ2-6
CDR3 protein: CAISDGGSGANVLTF
CDR3 DNA: TGTGCCATCAGTGATGGGGGGTCTGGGGCCAACGTCCTGACTTTC

clone size: NA
V gene: TRBV18
D gene: NA
J gene: TRBJ1-1
CDR3 protein: CASSPRTAKMNTEAFF
CDR3 DNA: TGTGCCAGCTCACCAAGGACAGCTAAAATGAACACTGAAGCTTTCTTT

clone size: few
V gene: TRBV19
D gene: NA
J gene: TRBJ1-1
CDR3 protein: CASSILPGNTEAFF
CDR3 DNA: TGTGCCAGTAGTATTTTGCCAGGGAACACTGAAGCTTTCTTT

clone size: NA
V gene: TRBV30
D gene: NA
J gene: TRBJ1-2
CDR3 protein: CAWTKNARVGYGYTF
CDR3 DNA: TGTGCCTGGACTAAGAATGCCCGGGTCGGCTATGGCTACACCTTC

clone size: NA
V gene: TRBV5-6
D gene: TRBD1
J gene: TRBJ1-1
CDR3 protein: CASSLGGTGAYTEAFF
CDR3 DNA: TGTGCCAGCAGCTTGGGCGGGACAGGGGCGTACACTGAAGCTTTCTTT

clone size: few
V gene: TRBV7-7
D gene: TRBD1
J gene: TRBJ2-7
CDR3 protein: CASSPDRGQNEQYF
CDR3 DNA: TGTGCTAGCAGCCCGGACAGGGGGCAGAACGAGCAGTACTTC

clone size: NA
V gene: TRBV13
D gene: NA
J gene: TRBJ2-5
CDR3 protein: CASSFPSGSETQYF
CDR3 DNA: TGTGCCAGCAGCTTCCCGAGCGGATCAGAGACCCAGTACTTC

clone size: NA
V gene: TRBV9
D gene: TRBD1
J gene: TRBJ1-3
CDR3 protein: CASSQGGGYGNTIYF
CDR3 DNA: TGTGCCAGCAGTCAGGGGGGAGGCTATGGAAACACCATATATTTT

clone size: NA
V gene: TRBV2
D gene: NA
J gene: TRBJ2-3
CDR3 protein: CVTRSGDRTDTQYF
CDR3 DNA: TGTGTCACTAGATCGGGGGATCGCACAGATACGCAGTATTTT

clone size: NA
V gene: TRBV4-2
D gene: TRBD1
J gene: TRBJ1-4
CDR3 protein: CASGDRDRVANEKLFF
CDR3 DNA: TGTGCCAGCGGAGACCGGGACAGGGTCGCTAATGAAAAACTGTTTTTT

clone size: NA
V gene: TRBV6-2/TRBV6-3
D gene: TRBD2
J gene: TRBJ2-1
CDR3 protein: CASSPRTSGSRYNEQFF
CDR3 DNA: TGTGCCAGCAGCCCAAGGACTAGCGGGAGTCGGTACAATGAGCAGTTCTTC

clone size: once
V gene: TRBV5-4
D gene: NA
J gene: TRBJ2-5
CDR3 protein: CASASDTLPETQYF
CDR3 DNA: TGTGCCAGCGCTAGCGACACCCTCCCAGAGACCCAGTACTTC

clone size: once
V gene: TRBV12-2
D gene: NA
J gene: TRBJ2-7
CDR3 protein: CASRLPRRDPNTYEQYF
CDR3 DNA: TGTGCAAGTCGCTTACCCCGGCGGGATCCCAATACCTACGAGCAGTACTTC

clone size: NA
V gene: TRBV9
D gene: NA
J gene: TRBJ2-7
CDR3 protein: CASSVESSVGEQYF
CDR3 DNA: TGTGCCAGCAGCGTAGAGTCTAGCGTGGGCGAGCAGTACTTC

clone size: NA
V gene: TRBV13
D gene: NA
J gene: TRBJ1-2
CDR3 protein: CASSLDPFYRVGSPADGYTF
CDR3 DNA: TGTGCCAGCAGCTTAGATCCATTTTACAGGGTGGGTAGTCCGGCGGATGGCTACACCTTC